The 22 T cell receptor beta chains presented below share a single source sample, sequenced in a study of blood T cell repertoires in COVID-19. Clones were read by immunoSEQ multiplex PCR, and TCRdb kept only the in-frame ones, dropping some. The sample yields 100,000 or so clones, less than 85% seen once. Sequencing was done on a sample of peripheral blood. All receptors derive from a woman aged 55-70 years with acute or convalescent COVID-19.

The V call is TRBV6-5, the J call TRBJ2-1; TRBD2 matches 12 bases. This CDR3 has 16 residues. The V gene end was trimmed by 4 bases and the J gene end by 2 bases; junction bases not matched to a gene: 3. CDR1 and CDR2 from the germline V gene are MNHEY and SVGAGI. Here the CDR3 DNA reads TGTGCCAGCAGTTCGACTAGCGGGGGAGCCTACAATGAGCAGTTCTTC. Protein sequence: CASSSTSGGAYNEQFF.

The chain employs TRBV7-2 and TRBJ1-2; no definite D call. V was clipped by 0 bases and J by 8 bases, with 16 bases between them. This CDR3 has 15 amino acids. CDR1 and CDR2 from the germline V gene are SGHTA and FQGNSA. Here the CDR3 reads CASSLAATPTLGYTF. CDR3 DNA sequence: TGTGCCAGCAGCTTAGCGGCGACACCTACCCTAGGCTACACCTTC. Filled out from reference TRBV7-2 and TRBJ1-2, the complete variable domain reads GAGVSQSPSNKVTEKGKDVELRCDPISGHTALYWYRQSLGQGLEFLIYFQGNSAPDKSGLPSDRFSAERTGGSVSTLTIQRTQQEDSAVYLCASSLAATPTLGYTFGSGTRLTVV.

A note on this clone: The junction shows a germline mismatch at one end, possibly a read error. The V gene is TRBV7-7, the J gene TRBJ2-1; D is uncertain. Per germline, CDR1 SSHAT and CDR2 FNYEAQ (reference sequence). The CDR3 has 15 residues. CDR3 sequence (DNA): TGTGCTAGCAGCTTAGGTCTTAATGAGTACAATGAGCAGTTCTTC. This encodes CASSLGLNEYNEQFF.

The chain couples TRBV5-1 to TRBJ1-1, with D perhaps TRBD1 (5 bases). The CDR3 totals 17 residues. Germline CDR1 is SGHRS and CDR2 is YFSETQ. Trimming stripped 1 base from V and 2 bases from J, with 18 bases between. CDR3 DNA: TGCGCCAGCAGCTTGACGGACACAATCGAAGCCAACACTGAAGCTTTCTTT. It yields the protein CASSLTDTIEANTEAFF.

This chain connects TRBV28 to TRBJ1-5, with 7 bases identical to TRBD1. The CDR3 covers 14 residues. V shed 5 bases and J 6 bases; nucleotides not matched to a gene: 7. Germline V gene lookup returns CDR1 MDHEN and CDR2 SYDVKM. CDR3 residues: CASSDTGVAQPQHF. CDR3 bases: TGTGCCAGCAGTGACACAGGGGTTGCTCAGCCCCAGCATTTT. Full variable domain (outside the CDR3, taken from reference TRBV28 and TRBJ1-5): DVKVTQSSRYLVKRTGEKVFLECVQDMDHENMFWYRQDPGLGLRLIYFSYDVKMKEKGDIPEGYSVSREKKERFSLILESASTNQTSMYLCASSDTGVAQPQHFGDGTRLSIL.

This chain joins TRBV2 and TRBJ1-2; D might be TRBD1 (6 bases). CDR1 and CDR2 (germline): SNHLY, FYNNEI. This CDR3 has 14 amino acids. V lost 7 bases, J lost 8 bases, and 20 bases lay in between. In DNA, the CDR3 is TGTGCCAGCACCTGGACAGCCCTCAGTCAGGGCTACACCTTC. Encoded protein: CASTWTALSQGYTF.

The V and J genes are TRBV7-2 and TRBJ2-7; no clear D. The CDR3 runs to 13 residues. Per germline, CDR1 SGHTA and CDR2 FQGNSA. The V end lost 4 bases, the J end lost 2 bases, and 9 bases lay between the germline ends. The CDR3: CASSYASAYEQYF. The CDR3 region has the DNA TGTGCCAGCAGCTACGCGTCCGCCTACGAGCAGTACTTC. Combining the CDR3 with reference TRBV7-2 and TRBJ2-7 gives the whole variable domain GAGVSQSPSNKVTEKGKDVELRCDPISGHTALYWYRQSLGQGLEFLIYFQGNSAPDKSGLPSDRFSAERTGGSVSTLTIQRTQQEDSAVYLCASSYASAYEQYFGPGTRLTVT.

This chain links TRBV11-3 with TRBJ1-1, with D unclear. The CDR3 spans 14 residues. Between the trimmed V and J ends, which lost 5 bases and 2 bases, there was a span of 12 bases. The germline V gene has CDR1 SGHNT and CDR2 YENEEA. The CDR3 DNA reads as TGTGCCAGCAGCCCAACTGGGAGAAACACTGAAGCTTTCTTT. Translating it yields CASSPTGRNTEAFF.

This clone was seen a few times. CDR3 coding DNA: TGTGCCAGCAGCAAAAGGAGCTTCGAGCAGTACTTC. This codes for CASSKRSFEQYF. J is TRBJ2-7 and V is TRBV21-1; the table's D gene call, TRBD2, was not cross checked with the DNA. TRBV21-1 is a documented pseudogene. This CDR3 is 12 amino acids long.

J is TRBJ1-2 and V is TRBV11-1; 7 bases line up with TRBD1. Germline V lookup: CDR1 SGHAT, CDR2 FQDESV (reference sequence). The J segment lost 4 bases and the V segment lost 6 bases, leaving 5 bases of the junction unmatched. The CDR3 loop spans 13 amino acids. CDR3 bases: TGTGCCAGCAGTTTGGACAGGCCCTATGGCTACACCTTC. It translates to CASSLDRPYGYTF.

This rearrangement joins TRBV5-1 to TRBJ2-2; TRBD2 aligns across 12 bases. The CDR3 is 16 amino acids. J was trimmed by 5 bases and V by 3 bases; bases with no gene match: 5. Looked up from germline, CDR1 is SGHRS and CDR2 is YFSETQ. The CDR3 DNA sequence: TGCGCCAGCAGCTCTACTAGCGGGGGGCCGACCGGGGAGCTGTTTTTT. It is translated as CASSSTSGGPTGELFF.

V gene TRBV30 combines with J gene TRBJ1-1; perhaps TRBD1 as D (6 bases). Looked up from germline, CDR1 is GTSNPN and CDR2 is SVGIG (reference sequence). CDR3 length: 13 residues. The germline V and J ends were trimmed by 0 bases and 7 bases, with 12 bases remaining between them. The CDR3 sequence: CAWSVHRVHEAFF. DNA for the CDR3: TGTGCCTGGAGTGTACACAGGGTACATGAAGCTTTCTTT.

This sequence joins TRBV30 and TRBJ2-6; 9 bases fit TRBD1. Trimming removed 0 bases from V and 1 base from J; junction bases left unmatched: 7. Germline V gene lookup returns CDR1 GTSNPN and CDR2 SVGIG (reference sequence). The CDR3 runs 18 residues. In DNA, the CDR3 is TGTGCCTGGAGTGTACAGGGGGCCTTTTTATCTGGGGCCAACGTCCTGACTTTC. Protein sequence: CAWSVQGAFLSGANVLTF. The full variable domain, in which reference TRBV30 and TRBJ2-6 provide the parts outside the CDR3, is SQTIHQWPATLVQPVGSPLSLECTVEGTSNPNLYWYRQAAGRGLQLLFYSVGIGQISSEVPQNLSASRPQDRQFILSSKKLLLSDSGFYLCAWSVQGAFLSGANVLTFGAGSRLTVL.

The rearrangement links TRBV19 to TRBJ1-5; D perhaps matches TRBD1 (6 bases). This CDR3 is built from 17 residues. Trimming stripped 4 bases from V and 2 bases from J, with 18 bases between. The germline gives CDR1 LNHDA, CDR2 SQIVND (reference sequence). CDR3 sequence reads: CASSTRAGARGNQPQHF. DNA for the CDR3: TGTGCCAGTAGTACGAGGGCGGGGGCGAGGGGCAATCAGCCCCAGCATTTT. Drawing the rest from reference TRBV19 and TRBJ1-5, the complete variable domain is DGGITQSPKYLFRKEGQNVTLSCEQNLNHDAMYWYRQDPGQGLRLIYYSQIVNDFQKGDIAEGYSVSREKKESFPLTVTSAQKNPTAFYLCASSTRAGARGNQPQHFGDGTRLSIL.

CDR3 coding DNA: TGCAGCATCCACAGGGTGTTGGATGGCTACACCTTC. The encoded protein is CSIHRVLDGYTF. This sequence joins TRBV29-1 and TRBJ1-2; TRBD1 might be the D (6 bases). Germline CDR1 SQVTM, CDR2 ANQGSEA. The CDR3 spans 12 residues. V lost 8 bases to trimming and J lost 6 bases, with 16 bases between them. Based on the CDR3 plus reference TRBV29-1 and TRBJ1-2, the full variable domain is SAVISQKPSRDICQRGTSLTIQCQVDSQVTMMFWYRQQPGQSLTLIATANQGSEATYESGFVIDKFPISRPNLTFSTLTVSNMSPEDSSIYLCSIHRVLDGYTFGSGTRLTVV.

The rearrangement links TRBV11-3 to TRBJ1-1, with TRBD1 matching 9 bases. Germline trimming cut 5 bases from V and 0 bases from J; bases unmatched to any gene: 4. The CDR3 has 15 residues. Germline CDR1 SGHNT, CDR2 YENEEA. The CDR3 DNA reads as TGTGCCAGCAGCCTGACAGGGGGGGTGAACACTGAAGCTTTCTTT. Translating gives CASSLTGGVNTEAFF.

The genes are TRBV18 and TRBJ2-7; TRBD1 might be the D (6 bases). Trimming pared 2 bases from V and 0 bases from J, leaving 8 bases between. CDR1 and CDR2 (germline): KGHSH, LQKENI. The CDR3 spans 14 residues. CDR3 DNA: TGTGCCAGCTCACCAAGCAGGGGCTCCTACGAGCAGTACTTC. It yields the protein CASSPSRGSYEQYF.

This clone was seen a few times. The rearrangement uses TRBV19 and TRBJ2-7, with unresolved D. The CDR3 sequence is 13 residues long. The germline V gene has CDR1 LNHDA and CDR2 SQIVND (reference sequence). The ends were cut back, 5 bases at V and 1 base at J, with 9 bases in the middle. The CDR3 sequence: CASSFPQSYEQYF. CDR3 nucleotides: TGTGCCAGTAGTTTCCCACAGTCCTACGAGCAGTACTTC. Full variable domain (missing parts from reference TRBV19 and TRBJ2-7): DGGITQSPKYLFRKEGQNVTLSCEQNLNHDAMYWYRQDPGQGLRLIYYSQIVNDFQKGDIAEGYSVSREKKESFPLTVTSAQKNPTAFYLCASSFPQSYEQYFGPGTRLTVT.

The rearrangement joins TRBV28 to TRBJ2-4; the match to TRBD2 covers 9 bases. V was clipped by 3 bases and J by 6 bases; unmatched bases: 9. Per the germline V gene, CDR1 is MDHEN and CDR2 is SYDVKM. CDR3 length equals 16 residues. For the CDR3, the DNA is TGTGCCAGCAGTTTTGTAGCGGGGGCGGGGAGAAACATTCAGTACTTC. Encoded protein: CASSFVAGAGRNIQYF.

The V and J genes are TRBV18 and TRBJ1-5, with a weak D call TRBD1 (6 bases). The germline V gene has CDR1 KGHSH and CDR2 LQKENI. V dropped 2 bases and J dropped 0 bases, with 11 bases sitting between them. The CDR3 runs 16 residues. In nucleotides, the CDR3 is TGTGCCAGCTCACCAACACAGGGATTTAGCAATCAGCCCCAGCATTTT. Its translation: CASSPTQGFSNQPQHF.

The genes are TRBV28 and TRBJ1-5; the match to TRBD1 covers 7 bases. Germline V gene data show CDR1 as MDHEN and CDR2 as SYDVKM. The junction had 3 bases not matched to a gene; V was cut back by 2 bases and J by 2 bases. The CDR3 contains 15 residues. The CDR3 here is CASSLPRGGNQPQHF. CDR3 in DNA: TGTGCCAGCAGTTTACCCAGGGGGGGCAATCAGCCCCAGCATTTT.

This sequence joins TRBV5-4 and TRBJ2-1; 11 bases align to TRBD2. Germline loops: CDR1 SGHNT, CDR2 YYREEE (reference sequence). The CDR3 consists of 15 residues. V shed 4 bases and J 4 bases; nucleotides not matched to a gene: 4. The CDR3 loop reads CASSLAGGVYNEQFF. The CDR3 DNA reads TGTGCCAGCAGCCTAGCGGGGGGCGTATACAATGAGCAGTTCTTC.